The present TCR beta chain was sequenced within a study of breast tumors, draining lymph nodes, adjacent tissues (dated by TCRdb to the mid-2010s). Turning to the overall study: Breast cancer patients provided tumor, adjacent nontumor tissue and axillary lymph nodes, and the study compared the TCR beta repertoires across these three sources. The study was designed to assess the relationships and possible T-cell exchange between tumor, surrounding tissue and draining lymph node repertoires in human breast cancer. The study at large found these results: Tumor T-cell repertoires showed less diversity than lymph node repertoires and more diversity than nontumor tissue repertoires, and tumor T-cell repertoires showed preferential V and J gene usage. Tumor and nontumor tissue repertoires were found to be significantly more similar in luminal-like than in basal-like breast cancer. Rather than being directly demonstrated, the conclusion that tumor T cells originate in lymph nodes was presented as consistent with a hypothesis. The data were considered consistent with most tumor T cells being derived from the lymph node and subsequently expanding within tumor tissue.

The germline V gene gives CDR1 as SNHLY and CDR2 as FYNNEI. Spanning cysteine to phenylalanine, the CDR3 consists of 15 amino acids. Only the CDR3 part of the read is kept: 45 bases, read in frame from the first base. Instrument used: Illumina HiSeq 2000. Multiplex PCR amplification was used to build the TCR beta chain libraries. The amplified TCR beta chain products were analyzed by high-throughput sequencing. TCRdb passed the public sequencing reads through fastp at Q25 and MiXCR, retaining productive beta sequences. Every CDR3 protein is listed once, alongside the most common genes and DNA of its rows. This sample holds approximately 52,000 distinct CDR3 sequences; under 50% were observed only once. The biggest ten clones account for over 9.5% of the sample. Worth noting for this clonotype: The specificity of this receptor is unknown. One end of the junction fails to match germline, which may point to a read error.

The TCR sequence derives from a female donor with breast cancer. Some clones in this sample may be carry-over from other donors' samples. Source material: breast tumor tissue. The chain joins TRBV2 to TRBJ1-2, and 8 junctional nucleotides match TRBD1. At the DNA level, the sequence is TGTGCCAGCAGGGACGGGCAGGGGGCAGGTTGTGGCTCCACCTTC. It encodes CASRDGQGAGCGSTF.